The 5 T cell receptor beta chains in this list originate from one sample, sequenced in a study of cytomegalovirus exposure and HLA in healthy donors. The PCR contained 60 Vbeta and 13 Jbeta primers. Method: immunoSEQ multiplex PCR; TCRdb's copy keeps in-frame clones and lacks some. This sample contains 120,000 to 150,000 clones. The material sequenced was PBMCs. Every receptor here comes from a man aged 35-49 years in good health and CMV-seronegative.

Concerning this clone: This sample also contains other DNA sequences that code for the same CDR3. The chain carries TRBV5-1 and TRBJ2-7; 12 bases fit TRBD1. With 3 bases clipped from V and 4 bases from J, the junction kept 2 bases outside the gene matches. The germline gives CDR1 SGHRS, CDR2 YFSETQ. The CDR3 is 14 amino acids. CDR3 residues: CASSWGQGAYEQYF. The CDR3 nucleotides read TGCGCCAGCAGCTGGGGACAGGGGGCATACGAGCAGTACTTC. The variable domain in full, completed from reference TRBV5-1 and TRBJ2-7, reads KAGVTQTPRYLIKTRGQQVTLSCSPISGHRSVSWYQQTPGQGLQFLFEYFSETQRNKGNFPGRFSGRQFSNSRSEMNVSTLELGDSALYLCASSWGQGAYEQYFGPGTRLTVT.

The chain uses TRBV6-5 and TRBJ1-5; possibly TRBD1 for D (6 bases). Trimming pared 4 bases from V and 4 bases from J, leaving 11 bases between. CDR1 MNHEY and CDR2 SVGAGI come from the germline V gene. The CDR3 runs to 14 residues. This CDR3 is CASSSRGGNQPQHF. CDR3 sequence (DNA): TGTGCCAGCAGTTCCAGGGGTGGGAATCAGCCCCAGCATTTT.

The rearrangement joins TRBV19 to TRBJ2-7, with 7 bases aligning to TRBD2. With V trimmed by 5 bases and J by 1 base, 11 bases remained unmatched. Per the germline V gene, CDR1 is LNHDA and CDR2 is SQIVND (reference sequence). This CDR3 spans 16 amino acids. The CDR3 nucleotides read TGTGCCAGTAGTCTATGGGGGGGGGACGGATCCTACGAGCAGTACTTC. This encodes CASSLWGGDGSYEQYF.

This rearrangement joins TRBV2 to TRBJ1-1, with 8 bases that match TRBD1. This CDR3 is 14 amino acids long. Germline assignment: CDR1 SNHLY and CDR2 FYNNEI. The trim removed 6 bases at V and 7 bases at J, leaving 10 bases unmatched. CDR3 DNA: TGTGCCAGCAGCCCGGGACAGGAGTATAGTGAAGCTTTCTTT. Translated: CASSPGQEYSEAFF.

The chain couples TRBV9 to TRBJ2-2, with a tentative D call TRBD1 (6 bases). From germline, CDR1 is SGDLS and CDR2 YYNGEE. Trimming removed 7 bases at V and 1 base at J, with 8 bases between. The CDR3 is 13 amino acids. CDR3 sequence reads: CASSRGNTGELFF. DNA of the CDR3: TGTGCCAGCTCCAGGGGGAACACCGGGGAGCTGTTTTTT.